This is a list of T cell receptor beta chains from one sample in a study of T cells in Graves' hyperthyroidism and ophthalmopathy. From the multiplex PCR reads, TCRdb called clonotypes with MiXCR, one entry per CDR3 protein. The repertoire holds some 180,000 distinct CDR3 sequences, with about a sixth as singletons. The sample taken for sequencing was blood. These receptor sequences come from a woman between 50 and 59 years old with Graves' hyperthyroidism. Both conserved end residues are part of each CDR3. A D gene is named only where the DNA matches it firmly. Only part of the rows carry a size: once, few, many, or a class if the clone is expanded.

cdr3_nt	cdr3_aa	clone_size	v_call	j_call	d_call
TGTGCCACCAGCAGAGATCTTAGTGGTTTGCGGGGCTACACCTTC	CATSRDLSGLRGYTF	few	TRBV15	TRBJ1-2	-
TGTGCCAGCAGACAGACTAGCGGTAGCACAGATACGCAGTATTTT	CASRQTSGSTDTQYF	many	TRBV7-3	TRBJ2-3	TRBD2
TGTGCCACCAGTACTAACAGGGGGGAAAATCAGCCCCAGCATTTT	CATSTNRGENQPQHF	few	TRBV24-1	TRBJ1-5	TRBD1
TGTGCCAGCAGTTACAAAGGGACAGGGGGTGAAAAACTGTTTTTT	CASSYKGTGGEKLFF	few	TRBV6-5	TRBJ1-4	TRBD1
TGTGCCAGCAGAACAATCCTCTCGGCCGGGACAGGGGGCGCGAGCATTCAGTACTTC	CASRTILSAGTGGASIQYF	many	TRBV27	TRBJ2-4	TRBD1
TGTGCCAGCAGCTTAGTTATTGGGAGACTTACAGACACTGAAGCTTTCTTT	CASSLVIGRLTDTEAFF	once	TRBV7-8	TRBJ1-1	-
TGTGCCAGCAGCGTCCAAGAGGCCCAGTACTTC	CASSVQEAQYF	-	TRBV3-1	TRBJ2-5	-
TGTGCCTGGCACACACAGGGGATAGAGACCCAGTACTTC	CAWHTQGIETQYF	few	TRBV30	TRBJ2-5	TRBD1
TGTGCCAGCAGTCCAGGCGGGACGGCGAGTGGAAACACCATATATTTT	CASSPGGTASGNTIYF	many	TRBV28	TRBJ1-3	-
TGTGCCAGCAGCTTTCGGGGTAGCTTAGAGACCCAGTACTTC	CASSFRGSLETQYF	many	TRBV7-2	TRBJ2-5	-
TGTGCCTGGGGGGGCCGGTGGAATGAGCAGTTCTTC	CAWGGRWNEQFF	many	TRBV30	TRBJ2-1	-
TGTGCCTGGAGCGGGGGCCCCTACGAGCAGTACTTC	CAWSGGPYEQYF	-	TRBV30	TRBJ2-7	-
TGTGCCAGCAGTTACGTAGACAGGGGACAAGAGACCCAGTACTTC	CASSYVDRGQETQYF	many	TRBV6-5	TRBJ2-5	TRBD1
TGTGCCAGCCGTTTATCCGAGGGACCGAACCCTAGCACAGATACGCAGTATTTT	CASRLSEGPNPSTDTQYF	many	TRBV12-3/TRBV12-4	TRBJ2-3	-
TGTGCCACCAGCAGAGATGGGGGGACACTCCATGGCTACACCTTC	CATSRDGGTLHGYTF	many	TRBV15	TRBJ1-2	-
TGTGCCAGCAGTCCAGGCCGGGCGGGGCGCCGCAATCAGCCCCAGCATTTT	CASSPGRAGRRNQPQHF	many	TRBV27	TRBJ1-5	-
TGCAGTGCTAGTAGTCAGTCTAGCGGGAGTCAAGGGGCCTACTTC	CSASSQSSGSQGAYF	many	TRBV20-1	TRBJ2-5	TRBD2
TGTGCCAGTGGACTAGCGGGAGGCACGGGCTACGAGCAGTACTTC	CASGLAGGTGYEQYF	once	TRBV6-1	TRBJ2-7	TRBD2
TGTGCCACCTCCCGGGGGGTCCAAGAGACCCAGTACTTC	CATSRGVQETQYF	few	TRBV7-2	TRBJ2-5	TRBD2
TGTGCCAGTAGTATGTCCCTACAGGGGCGGCATGAGCAGTTCTTC	CASSMSLQGRHEQFF	-	TRBV19	TRBJ2-1	TRBD1
TGTGCCAGCCAGGTTAACACCGGGGAGCTGTTTTTT	CASQVNTGELFF	many	TRBV28	TRBJ2-2	-
TGTGCTAGTGGTTTGGTAACCGAGCAGTTCTTC	CASGLVTEQFF	many	TRBV12-5	TRBJ2-1	-
TGTGCCAGCAGCTTATATCCGGGCAACTATGGCTACACCTTC	CASSLYPGNYGYTF	-	TRBV7-2	TRBJ1-2	-
TGTGCCAGCAGTTTAGCGGATAACCCCTGGGAGCAGTACTTC	CASSLADNPWEQYF	many	TRBV12-3/TRBV12-4	TRBJ2-7	-
TGTGCCAGCAGTTTAACATCCCTTCGGTCCGAGAATCAGCCCCAGCATTTT	CASSLTSLRSENQPQHF	few	TRBV27	TRBJ1-5	-